Described below is a single T cell receptor (beta chain) sequence and its context. The target antigen is unknown. The data derive from a study of monozygotic twins with inflammatory bowel disease. The study's findings and limits: Comparison of concordant versus discordant twins revealed no difference in repertoire similarity, possibly due to limited power.

Germline CDR1 and CDR2: SGDLS and YYNGEE. The CDR3 extends over 12 amino acids. It was around 3,500 ng of total RNA that each TCR library used. The study subjected TCRalpha and TCRbeta cDNA to two nested PCRs of around 15 and 9 cycles. Reprocessing the 5' RACE reads, TCRdb reports a single entry for every CDR3 protein and omits DNA. The sample has about 380,000 distinct CDR3 sequences, and its top ten clones hold around 2.6%. The chain employs TRBV9 and TRBJ2-3. The sequenced sample consisted of blood. The origin of this receptor is a human donor with ulcerative colitis or Crohn's disease, or a healthy co-twin of an affected twin (not recorded which). The CDR3 sequence is CASSAFTDTQYF.